One sample yielded the 6 T cell receptor beta chains listed below, sequenced in a study of cytomegalovirus exposure and HLA in healthy donors. PCR involved 60 Vbeta and 13 Jbeta primers. Assay used: immunoSEQ multiplex PCR; TCRdb lists only in-frame clones, some missing. Of roughly 180,000 clones listed, 9.5% are singletons. The source material was PBMCs. These receptors came from a woman under 40 in good health and CMV-seropositive.

This chain joins TRBV11-2 and TRBJ2-7; D might be TRBD2 (5 bases). The germline CDR1 and CDR2 sequences are SGHAT and FQNNGV. Trimming removed 5 bases at V and 7 bases at J, with 12 bases between. The length of the CDR3 is 12 residues. The CDR3 is CASSPGPGEQYF. CDR3 DNA: TGTGCCAGCAGCCCCGGGCCGGGAGAGCAGTACTTC.

This clone was detected a few times. CDR3: CASSLGAQREIDEQYF. The CDR3 DNA reads as TGTGCCAGCAGCTTAGGAGCCCAGCGGGAAATTGACGAGCAGTACTTC. This rearrangement joins TRBV11-2 to TRBJ2-7; 7 bases map to TRBD2. Looked up from germline, CDR1 is SGHAT and CDR2 is FQNNGV. Unmatched junction bases numbered 11, after V lost 1 base and J lost 5 bases. This CDR3 is built from 16 residues.

As DNA, the CDR3 is TGTGCCAGCAGCGTAGATAGCGGCAAACCCTACGAGCAGTACTTC. This gives the protein CASSVDSGKPYEQYF. The chain recombines TRBV9 with TRBJ2-7; possible D gene TRBD2, 6 bases. The germline V gene has CDR1 SGDLS and CDR2 YYNGEE. CDR3 length: 15 amino acids. V lost 0 bases, J lost 2 bases, and 12 bases lay in between.

This chain connects TRBV7-2 to TRBJ1-5; the match to TRBD1 covers 7 bases. This CDR3 is 15 amino acids long. Germline loops: CDR1 SGHTA, CDR2 FQGNSA. V lost 2 bases, J lost 1 base, and 2 bases stayed unmatched. The CDR3 DNA reads TGTGCCAGCAGCTTACAGGGGGAGAGCAATCAGCCCCAGCATTTT. Amino acids: CASSLQGESNQPQHF.

This clone was seen more than once but under ten times. V and J are TRBV12-5 and TRBJ2-1, with TRBD2 matching 10 bases. The CDR3 loop spans 19 amino acids. Germline V gene data show CDR1 as LGHNT and CDR2 as FRNRAP. V lost 0 bases to trimming and J lost 0 bases; unmatched junction nucleotides: 8. The DNA for the CDR3 is TGTGCTAGTGGTTTGGTACAAATAGCGGGAGGTCCCTCCTACAATGAGCAGTTCTTC. It translates to CASGLVQIAGGPSYNEQFF.

V is TRBV6-4 and J is TRBJ2-7; TRBD2 matches 11 bases. The CDR3 extends over 15 amino acids. J gave up 0 bases and V 4 bases, and 2 bases lay outside the gene matches. Germline CDR1 MRHNA, CDR2 SNTAGT. The CDR3 DNA reads TGTGCCAGCAGTGGGACTAGCGGGCACTCCTACGAGCAGTACTTC. Translating gives CASSGTSGHSYEQYF.